The 16 T cell receptor beta chains below all came from one sample that was sequenced in a study of beta chain features in type 1 diabetes. Sequenced material consisted of expressed TCRB transcripts (all of the isolated RNA was reverse transcribed). Libraries were prepared by immunoSEQ multiplex PCR; TCRdb keeps only in-frame clonotypes and omits some of them. The sample holds 200,000 to 250,000 clones, roughly 30% seen once. Sequencing was done on a sample of central memory CD4+ T cells from blood. The receptors here all came from a young man in good health.

This clone was counted between two and nine times. The chain combines TRBV30 with TRBJ1-2; no clear D gene. Germline V gene sequence: CDR1 GTSNPN, CDR2 SVGIG (reference sequence). Trimming removed 3 bases at V and 10 bases at J, with 15 bases between. The CDR3 loop spans 12 amino acids. CDR3: CAWSPQAGHYTF. Written as DNA, the CDR3 is TGTGCCTGGAGCCCGCAGGCCGGCCACTACACCTTC.

This sequence joins TRBV5-1 and TRBJ2-7, with D possibly being TRBD1 or TRBD2 (5 bases each). Germline V lookup: CDR1 SGHRS, CDR2 YFSETQ. This CDR3 contains 16 residues. Trimming pared 0 bases from V and 3 bases from J, leaving 16 bases between. The CDR3 loop reads CASSLGFRGEDYEQYF. CDR3 nucleotides: TGCGCCAGCAGCTTGGGGTTCCGGGGCGAGGACTACGAGCAGTACTTC.

This chain links TRBV7-6 with TRBJ2-5; the D call may be TRBD1 or TRBD2 (6 bases each). The germline CDR1 and CDR2 sequences are SGHVS and FNYEAQ. This CDR3 has 15 amino acids. Trimming shortened V by 1 base and J by 1 base, and 10 bases separated the two germline ends. This CDR3 reads CASSLGGASQETQYF. CDR3 coding DNA: TGTGCCAGCAGCTTAGGGGGGGCTTCCCAAGAGACCCAGTACTTC.

The rearrangement joins TRBV2 to TRBJ1-4; no clear D. Germline CDR1 is SNHLY and CDR2 is FYNNEI. CDR3 length: 11 residues. Trimming removed 1 base from V and 8 bases from J, with 2 bases in between. CDR3 sequence: CASSEGEKLFF. In DNA, the CDR3 is TGTGCCAGCAGTGAAGGCGAAAAACTGTTTTTT.

This clone has only a few counts. This chain connects TRBV5-1 to TRBJ2-2; 9 bases map to TRBD2. The CDR3 consists of 14 residues. CDR1 and CDR2 (germline): SGHRS, YFSETQ. V gave up 7 bases and J gave up 4 bases; unmatched junction bases: 5. The CDR3 bases are TGCGCCAGCGGTAGCGGGAGTGCCACCGGGGAGCTGTTTTTT. Amino acid sequence: CASGSGSATGELFF. The full variable domain, in which reference TRBV5-1 and TRBJ2-2 provide the parts outside the CDR3, is KAGVTQTPRYLIKTRGQQVTLSCSPISGHRSVSWYQQTPGQGLQFLFEYFSETQRNKGNFPGRFSGRQFSNSRSEMNVSTLELGDSALYLCASGSGSATGELFFGEGSRLTVL.

This clone was seen a few times. Within the sample, other DNA sequences also encode this same CDR3. V usage is TRBV6-5 and J usage is TRBJ2-2, with D possibly being TRBD1 or TRBD2 (6 bases each). Trimming took 10 bases from V and 6 from J, leaving 21 bases between them. The CDR3 spans 15 residues. Germline CDR1 MNHEY, CDR2 SVGAGI. DNA for the CDR3: TGTGCCACCTCTTTAAAGGGGGGAGTCCCCGGGGAGCTGTTTTTT. This gives the protein CATSLKGGVPGELFF.

The sample holds a few counts of this clone. This chain joins TRBV7-7 and TRBJ2-2; D is possibly TRBD1 (5 bases). The CDR3 length is 18 residues. CDR1 and CDR2 (germline): SSHAT, FNYEAQ (reference sequence). V lost 0 bases to trimming and J lost 0 bases, with 14 bases between them. The CDR3 bases are TGTGCCAGCAGCTTAGCGGCAGGGTCATCCTCGAACACCGGGGAGCTGTTTTTT. Translating it yields CASSLAAGSSSNTGELFF.

The table lists this clone with a few counts. J is TRBJ1-2 and V is TRBV28, with D unresolved. V dropped 4 bases and J dropped 8 bases, with 11 bases sitting between them. The CDR3 runs 12 residues. Germline CDR1 MDHEN, CDR2 SYDVKM. As DNA, the CDR3 is TGTGCCAGCAGTTCCCAGACGACCGGCTACACCTTC. Residues: CASSSQTTGYTF.

A remark on this clone: At the DNA level, this CDR3 is encoded by other sequences in the same sample as well. J is TRBJ1-3 and V is TRBV30; no definite D call. CDR3 length equals 15 residues. CDR1 is GTSNPN and CDR2 is SVGIG in the germline V gene (reference sequence). V was trimmed by 0 bases and J by 0 bases, leaving 9 bases between them. The CDR3 sequence is CAWSVGASSGNTIYF. The DNA of the CDR3 is TGTGCCTGGAGTGTAGGAGCGAGCTCTGGAAACACCATATATTTT. The full variable domain, completed using reference TRBV30 and TRBJ1-3, is SQTIHQWPATLVQPVGSPLSLECTVEGTSNPNLYWYRQAAGRGLQLLFYSVGIGQISSEVPQNLSASRPQDRQFILSSKKLLLSDSGFYLCAWSVGASSGNTIYFGEGSWLTVV.

This clone has a handful of counts. The chain has TRBV5-4 and TRBJ2-1; TRBD1 agrees at 9 bases. V lost 2 bases, J lost 6 bases, and 6 bases stayed unmatched. The CDR3 totals 15 residues. Germline assignment: CDR1 SGHNT and CDR2 YYREEE (reference sequence). The CDR3 sequence: CASSFRDRVPNEQFF. For the CDR3, the DNA is TGTGCCAGCAGCTTCCGGGACAGGGTCCCCAATGAGCAGTTCTTC.

This clone came up once. The V gene is TRBV11-2, the J gene TRBJ2-3, with D possibly TRBD2 on 5 matching bases. CDR1 and CDR2 from the germline V gene are SGHAT and FQNNGV. Between the trimmed V and J ends, which lost 1 base and 0 bases, there was a span of 14 bases. This CDR3 is 17 amino acids long. The CDR3 nucleotides are TGTGCCAGCAGCTTAGGGGCGGGCATTACTAGCACAGATACGCAGTATTTT. It codes for CASSLGAGITSTDTQYF.

The V call is TRBV7-6, the J call TRBJ1-6; D may be TRBD1 (6 bases). Germline CDR1 is SGHVS and CDR2 is FNYEAQ. Trimming took 5 bases from V and 7 from J, leaving 18 bases between them. CDR3 length: 16 residues. The CDR3 DNA follows: TGTGCCAGCAGCCTATACGGGGGCGGTCAAAATTCACCCCTCCACTTT. This sequence encodes CASSLYGGGQNSPLHF.

This clone was seen a few times. The chain combines TRBV19 with TRBJ2-7, with no clear D. The CDR3 runs 11 residues. Per the germline V gene, CDR1 is LNHDA and CDR2 is SQIVND (reference sequence). Trimming shortened V by 3 bases and J by 6 bases, and 6 bases separated the two germline ends. CDR3 nucleotides: TGTGCCAGTAGTATCCTTGGCGAGCAGTACTTC. Translated: CASSILGEQYF.

This clone appeared a few times. This chain connects TRBV5-6 to TRBJ2-1, with D uncertain. The V and J ends lost 1 base and 6 bases respectively, with 2 bases between them. The CDR3 spans 11 residues. Germline CDR1 SGHDT, CDR2 YYEEEE. The CDR3 loop reads CASSLFNEQFF. Here the CDR3 DNA reads TGTGCCAGCAGCTTGTTCAATGAGCAGTTCTTC.

This clone came up a few times. The V call is TRBV19, the J call TRBJ2-2; 10 bases agree with TRBD1. CDR1 and CDR2 from the germline V gene are LNHDA and SQIVND (reference sequence). The J segment lost 5 bases and the V segment lost 7 bases, leaving 1 base of the junction unmatched. This CDR3 is built from 13 residues. CDR3 amino acids: CASMGQGTGELFF. As DNA, the CDR3 is TGTGCCAGTATGGGACAGGGGACCGGGGAGCTGTTTTTT. Together with reference TRBV19 and TRBJ2-2, the CDR3 gives the full variable domain: DGGITQSPKYLFRKEGQNVTLSCEQNLNHDAMYWYRQDPGQGLRLIYYSQIVNDFQKGDIAEGYSVSREKKESFPLTVTSAQKNPTAFYLCASMGQGTGELFFGEGSRLTVL.

The chain couples TRBV25-1 to TRBJ2-1; D is undetermined. Germline lookup yields CDR1 MGHDK and CDR2 SYGVNS. Trimming left V 6 bases short and J 16 bases short, with 16 bases between. This CDR3 contains 11 residues. The CDR3, as DNA: TGTGCCAGCAGCCCCGGCGCCGGATTTTTCTTC. It encodes CASSPGAGFFF.